Sequencing of this T cell receptor beta chain was carried out in a study of T-cell memory formation after mild COVID-19. TCRdb analysed the 5' RACE reads with MiXCR anew, one entry per CDR3 protein. The data contain hundreds of thousands of distinct CDR3 sequences, 20% of them singletons. With 1 base clipped from V and 9 bases from J, the junction kept 6 bases outside the gene matches. CDR3 length: 13 residues. CDR1 and CDR2 from the germline V gene are DFQATT and SNEGSKA (reference sequence). The origin of this receptor is an adult woman who had mild COVID-19 (a few samples of this study predate the infection). Cell type and time point are not known. Sequenced: PBMCs or a T cell subset sorted from them (not recorded which). The chain uses TRBV20-1 and TRBJ2-1; TRBD2 agrees at 7 bases. As DNA, the CDR3 is TGCAGTGCTAGAGGGACTAGTTTGAGTGAGCAGTTCTTC. It specifies CSARGTSLSEQFF.